The clone carrying this TCR beta chain showed up many times. No antigen is known for it. The source of the sample is a study of early T cells in non-severe SARS-CoV-2 infection. Study summary: Sequencing of bulk RNA from unsorted whole blood was done, without chain pairing. Points from the study as a whole: The study's VDJdb matching favored anti-spike CD8 responses and missed private and CD4 specificities.

cDNA molecules, individually, were tagged with unique molecular identifiers. MiXCR, applied by TCRdb to the 5' RACE reads, yields one record per CDR3 protein. This sample yields tens of thousands of distinct CDR3 sequences, of which about an eighth are seen a single time; around 5.8% belongs to the top ten. This clonotype originated in an adult who was a healthcare worker with PCR-confirmed SARS-CoV-2 infection or an uninfected control (not recorded which). Input material: whole blood.

The CDR3, as DNA: TGTGCCAGCAGCCCCGGAGGGAGCACAGATACGCAGTATTTT. This gives the protein CASSPGGSTDTQYF. The genes are TRBV7-7 and TRBJ2-3; possibly TRBD2 for D (6 bases). The V gene lost 5 bases and the J gene lost 0 bases, with 9 bases spanning the gap. Germline V gene data show CDR1 as SSHAT and CDR2 as FNYEAQ (reference sequence). The CDR3 runs to 14 residues.